Listed below are T cell receptor beta chains from one sample, sequenced in a study of post-analysis software for immune sequencing data. Each CDR3 protein is one row after TCRdb ran MiXCR on the PCR reads. The sample contains fewer than 850,000 distinct CDR3 sequences, less than 35% of which appear only once. The sample taken for sequencing was blood. The source is a girl aged 10-17 years with multiple sclerosis. CDR3s include the opening cysteine and the closing phenylalanine or tryptophan. A D gene is named only where the DNA matches it firmly. Clone size is given for some rows only: seen once, a few or many times, or a class if the clone is expanded.

D gene: TRBD1; clone size: -; V gene: TRBV5-6; J gene: TRBJ2-3; CDR3 DNA: TGTGCCAGCAGCAAGACAGGGGGCAGTACAGATACGCAGTATTTT; CDR3 protein: CASSKTGGSTDTQYF
D gene: TRBD2; clone size: few; V gene: TRBV4-1; J gene: TRBJ2-1; CDR3 DNA: TGCGCCAGCAGCCAGCCTTCCGGGACTAGCGGGGGCCACTCCTACAATGAGCAGTTCTTC; CDR3 protein: CASSQPSGTSGGHSYNEQFF
D gene: TRBD2; clone size: few; V gene: TRBV9; J gene: TRBJ2-1; CDR3 DNA: TGTGCCAGCAGCGTAGCGGGAGGGGTACACAATGAGCAGTTCTTC; CDR3 protein: CASSVAGGVHNEQFF
D gene: -; clone size: -; V gene: TRBV7-2; J gene: TRBJ1-4; CDR3 DNA: TGTGCCAGCAGCTTATCCAGGGGAGGGGAAAAACTGTTTTTT; CDR3 protein: CASSLSRGGEKLFF
D gene: -; clone size: many; V gene: TRBV10-3; J gene: TRBJ2-3; CDR3 DNA: TGTGCCATCACTCGCGGAACTAGCACAGATACGCAGTATTTT; CDR3 protein: CAITRGTSTDTQYF
D gene: -; clone size: -; V gene: TRBV20-1; J gene: TRBJ2-1; CDR3 DNA: TGCAGTGCTAGACCGGCGGTCACCTACAATGAGCAGTTCTTC; CDR3 protein: CSARPAVTYNEQFF
D gene: -; clone size: -; V gene: TRBV7-9; J gene: TRBJ1-4; CDR3 DNA: TGTGCCAGCAGCCGATCCCGCGGGCAGCATGAAAAACTGTTTTTT; CDR3 protein: CASSRSRGQHEKLFF
D gene: -; clone size: -; V gene: TRBV18; J gene: TRBJ2-1; CDR3 DNA: TGTGCCAGCTCACCACAGGCGAACCAAAGGGAGCAGTTCTTC; CDR3 protein: CASSPQANQREQFF
D gene: -; clone size: few; V gene: TRBV7-9; J gene: TRBJ2-7; CDR3 DNA: TGTGCCAGCAGCCCAGACACAACCCCAATCTACGAGCAGTACTTC; CDR3 protein: CASSPDTTPIYEQYF
D gene: TRBD2; clone size: few; V gene: TRBV27; J gene: TRBJ2-1; CDR3 DNA: TGTGCCAGCAGTTCACAAAGGACTAGCGGGTTCTACAATGAGCAGTTCTTC; CDR3 protein: CASSSQRTSGFYNEQFF
D gene: -; clone size: few; V gene: TRBV20-1; J gene: TRBJ2-1; CDR3 DNA: TGCAGTGCGCCTATTGGAGTGGGGCAGTTCTTC; CDR3 protein: CSAPIGVGQFF
D gene: TRBD2; clone size: -; V gene: TRBV29-1; J gene: TRBJ2-5; CDR3 DNA: TGCAGCGTCCGGGATGGACTAGCGGGACCTCAAGAGACCCAGTACTTC; CDR3 protein: CSVRDGLAGPQETQYF
D gene: -; clone size: -; V gene: TRBV20-1; J gene: TRBJ2-3; CDR3 DNA: TGCAGTGCTAGTCTACCCCGGATGCAGTATTTT; CDR3 protein: CSASLPRMQYF